This T cell receptor (beta chain) is drawn from a study of monozygotic twins with inflammatory bowel disease. Germline values: CDR1 DFQATT, CDR2 SNEGSKA (reference sequence). This CDR3 comprises 13 residues. As to this clonotype: Its antigen is unknown.

Study findings and constraints: Clonotypes shared with others were fewer in IBD patients than in healthy twins, especially with disease activity. Healthy co-twins, by inverse Simpson, had higher TCRbeta diversity than their siblings with IBD.

TCRdb re-called the 5' RACE reads; every CDR3 protein appears as one record, without DNA. This sample carries around 380,000 distinct CDR3 sequences, with more than 2% going to the ten biggest clones. Sequencing was carried out using blood. This sequence was found in a human donor with ulcerative colitis or Crohn's disease, or a healthy co-twin of an affected twin (not recorded which). This sequence joins TRBV20-1 and TRBJ2-7; TCRdb indicates TRBD1, and absent DNA this call remains unverified. The CDR3 region is CSATRQGAEEQYF.